The rows below give T cell receptor beta chains drawn from one sample of a study of PD-1 blockade in classical Hodgkin lymphoma. Produced via immunoSEQ multiplex PCR; TCRdb's table is partial and in-frame only. The sample comprises 8,000 to 8,500 clones, approximately 80% of which are singletons, and around 26% rests with the top ten. The sequences come from CD8+ T cells from blood, collected before the fourth cycle of nivolumab. The receptors here all came from a human donor with classical Hodgkin lymphoma. Both conserved end residues are part of each CDR3. Fields, in order: V gene, J gene, CDR3 length, CDR3 protein.

V gene: TRBV29-1; J gene: TRBJ2-7; CDR3 length: 14; CDR3 protein: CSVVSARDAYEQYF
V gene: TRBV6-5; J gene: TRBJ2-3; CDR3 length: 16; CDR3 protein: CASSYRLAGGTDTQYF
V gene: TRBV28; J gene: TRBJ1-4; CDR3 length: 15; CDR3 protein: CASSSPGTANEKLFF
V gene: TRBV4-1; J gene: TRBJ1-1; CDR3 length: 16; CDR3 protein: CASNDPGGEGHTEAFF
V gene: TRBV7-9; J gene: TRBJ1-5; CDR3 length: 15; CDR3 protein: CASSPQGGPDRPQHF
V gene: TRBV19; J gene: TRBJ2-2; CDR3 length: 12; CDR3 protein: CASNARVGELFF
V gene: TRBV10-2; J gene: TRBJ1-4; CDR3 length: 16; CDR3 protein: CASSEWGTGWEEKLFF
V gene: TRBV19; J gene: TRBJ2-3; CDR3 length: 15; CDR3 protein: CASSSRGDDTDTQYF
V gene: TRBV7-9; J gene: TRBJ1-1; CDR3 length: 15; CDR3 protein: CASSLATGQLTEAFF
V gene: TRBV19; J gene: TRBJ1-4; CDR3 length: 16; CDR3 protein: CASRLSEGRFNEKLFF
V gene: TRBV15; J gene: TRBJ2-3; CDR3 length: 14; CDR3 protein: CATVLRESPDTQYF
V gene: TRBV6-5; J gene: TRBJ2-7; CDR3 length: 13; CDR3 protein: CASSLGRDSEQYF